A selection of T cell receptor beta chains follows, all from one sample in a study of cytomegalovirus exposure and HLA in healthy donors. The data were produced by immunoSEQ multiplex PCR, yet TCRdb's version contains in-frame clones alone and is incomplete. The sample records tens of thousands of clones, 95% to 97% being singletons. Input material: PBMCs. The receptors here all came from a man younger than 35 in good health and CMV-seropositive. CDR3s include the opening cysteine and the closing phenylalanine or tryptophan. A D gene is named only where the DNA matches it firmly. Size tells how often a clone was seen (once, few, many) or the class of an expanded clone, and some rows leave it out.

>-|TRBV9|TRBJ2-1|-
CASSAKSGKSSYNEQFF
TGTGCCAGCAGCGCTAAAAGCGGAAAGAGCTCCTACAATGAGCAGTTCTTC
>-|TRBV6-5|TRBJ1-2|-
CASRPDDSSYGYTF
TGTGCCAGCAGGCCGGACGACAGTTCCTATGGCTACACCTTC
>-|TRBV6-4|TRBJ2-6|-
CASSDSPYSGANVLTF
TGTGCCAGCAGTGACTCACCCTACTCTGGGGCCAACGTCCTGACTTTC
>TRBD2|TRBV2|TRBJ2-7|-
CASSGDYSYEQYF
TGTGCCAGCAGTGGGGACTACTCCTACGAGCAGTACTTC
>-|TRBV20-1|TRBJ1-2|-
CSARVYGYTF
TGCAGTGCGCGGGTCTATGGCTACACCTTC
>-|TRBV5-1|TRBJ2-7|-
CASSFISGNSYEQYF
TGCGCCAGCAGCTTTATTAGCGGCAACTCCTACGAGCAGTACTTC
>TRBD2|TRBV4-1|TRBJ2-7|-
CASSQGLAGSYEQYF
TGCGCCAGCAGCCAGGGACTAGCGGGCTCCTACGAGCAGTACTTC
>TRBD2|TRBV19|TRBJ2-1|once
CASSGGLAGGLRAYNEQFF
TGTGCCAGTAGTGGGGGACTAGCGGGAGGGCTTCGCGCCTACAATGAGCAGTTCTTC
>-|TRBV30|TRBJ2-7|-
CAWSGGIGGVEQYF
TGTGCCTGGAGTGGAGGAATAGGGGGGGTCGAGCAGTACTTC
>-|TRBV5-5|TRBJ2-7|-
CASSFRGQGPYEQYF
TGTGCCAGCAGCTTTCGGGGCCAGGGGCCCTACGAGCAGTACTTC
>TRBD2|TRBV6-5|TRBJ2-5|-
CASSYSAGTSLTVDF
TGTGCCAGCAGTTACTCAGCGGGAACAAGCCTAACGGTGGACTTC
>-|TRBV11-2|TRBJ2-3|-
CASSPPGVPQYF
TGTGCCAGCAGCCCCCCCGGGGTCCCGCAGTATTTT
>-|TRBV7-2|TRBJ1-4|-
CASSRSTNEKLFF
TGTGCCAGCAGCCGTTCAACTAATGAAAAACTGTTTTTT
>TRBD2|TRBV30|TRBJ2-7|-
CAWSDPLSSGRRYEQYF
TGTGCCTGGAGTGACCCCTTGAGTAGCGGGAGAAGGTACGAGCAGTACTTC
>TRBD1|TRBV9|TRBJ2-7|-
CASSDRRQGANEQYF
TGTGCCAGCAGCGACAGGCGACAGGGGGCCAACGAGCAGTACTTC
>-|TRBV6-1|TRBJ1-1|-
CASRLSQGYGPFF
TGTGCCAGCAGACTTTCCCAGGGGTACGGGCCTTTCTTT
>-|TRBV13|TRBJ1-2|-
CASSLRSMAGYTF
TGTGCCAGCAGCTTAAGGAGTATGGCCGGCTACACCTTC
>TRBD1|TRBV28|TRBJ1-2|-
CASRIGTGGGYGYTF
TGTGCCAGCAGGATCGGGACAGGGGGCGGGTATGGCTACACCTTC
>TRBD1|TRBV19|TRBJ1-1|once
CASSITGGGGYTEAFF
TGTGCCAGTAGTATCACAGGGGGCGGGGGGTACACTGAAGCTTTCTTT
>-|TRBV6-5|TRBJ2-1|-
CASSRGSYNEQFF
TGTGCCAGCAGCCGCGGCTCCTACAATGAGCAGTTCTTC
>TRBD1|TRBV5-1|TRBJ2-5|-
CASSLGTVQETQYF
TGCGCCAGCAGCTTAGGGACAGTCCAAGAGACCCAGTACTTC
>-|TRBV9|TRBJ2-3|-
CASSVSGTFTDTQYF
TGTGCCAGCAGCGTGAGCGGTACCTTCACAGATACGCAGTATTTT
>TRBD1|TRBV5-5|TRBJ1-1|-
CASRRDRPLNTEAFF
TGTGCCAGCAGGCGGGACAGGCCATTGAACACTGAAGCTTTCTTT
>TRBD2|TRBV19|TRBJ2-1|-
CASRHSGASGRHTGYNEQFF
TGTGCCAGTAGGCACTCCGGAGCTAGCGGGAGACATACAGGGTACAATGAGCAGTTCTTC
>TRBD1|TRBV7-9|TRBJ1-4|once
CASSGQGGGGEKLFF
TGTGCCAGCAGCGGACAGGGTGGAGGGGGAGAAAAACTGTTTTTT
>TRBD1|TRBV11-3|TRBJ2-1|once
CASSSGQGSGDEQFF
TGTGCCAGCAGCTCGGGACAGGGCAGTGGCGATGAGCAGTTCTTC
>-|TRBV11-2|TRBJ2-3|-
CASSGTGTHTDTQYF
TGTGCCAGCAGCGGGACCGGGACTCACACAGATACGCAGTATTTT
>-|TRBV30|TRBJ1-5|-
CAWSPRQAYQPQHF
TGTGCCTGGAGTCCCCGACAGGCATATCAGCCCCAGCATTTT
>TRBD1|TRBV7-2|TRBJ2-1|-
CASSITGENEQFF
TGTGCCAGCAGCATTACAGGGGAAAATGAGCAGTTCTTC
>-|TRBV27|TRBJ1-5|once
CASSFEGNQPQHF
TGTGCCAGCAGTTTTGAGGGCAATCAGCCCCAGCATTTT
>TRBD1|TRBV25-1|TRBJ2-5|-
CASSRDREYQETQYF
TGTGCCAGCAGTCGGGACAGAGAATACCAAGAGACCCAGTACTTC
>-|TRBV6-5|TRBJ1-2|-
CASSYLRRGDGYTF
TGTGCCAGCAGTTATCTGAGGCGGGGGGATGGCTACACCTTC
>-|TRBV7-3|TRBJ1-1|-
CASSAQQGTEAFF
TGTGCCAGCAGCGCCCAGCAGGGCACTGAAGCTTTCTTT
>TRBD1|TRBV7-2|TRBJ1-2|-
CASSLSGTGDDGYTF
TGTGCCAGCAGCCTCTCCGGGACAGGGGATGATGGCTACACCTTC
>TRBD1|TRBV19|TRBJ2-7|once
CASSIGQAWSSYEQYF
TGTGCCAGTAGTATTGGACAGGCCTGGAGCTCCTACGAGCAGTACTTC
>-|TRBV6-5|TRBJ2-7|-
CASSSTDRPYEQYF
TGTGCCAGCAGTTCAACCGACAGGCCCTACGAGCAGTACTTC
>-|TRBV27|TRBJ2-2|-
CASSLSRGDTGELFF
TGTGCCAGCAGTTTAAGCAGGGGGGACACCGGGGAGCTGTTTTTT
>-|TRBV28|TRBJ2-2|few
CASSPIDRDTGELFF
TGTGCCAGCAGCCCTATCGACCGGGACACCGGGGAGCTGTTTTTT
>TRBD2|TRBV5-1|TRBJ2-1|-
CASSLLSSGSSLGNEQFF
TGCGCCAGCAGCTTGTTATCTAGCGGGTCGAGTTTGGGGAATGAGCAGTTCTTC
>-|TRBV7-3|TRBJ2-1|-
CASSLVLRGYNEQFF
TGTGCCAGCAGCTTAGTATTAAGAGGGTACAATGAGCAGTTCTTC
>-|TRBV28|TRBJ1-1|-
CASSFSRGTEAFF
TGTGCCAGCAGTTTCTCCCGGGGGACTGAAGCTTTCTTT
>-|TRBV2|TRBJ2-5|-
CASASPGGHQETQYF
TGTGCCAGCGCTTCCCCAGGGGGGCACCAAGAGACCCAGTACTTC
>-|TRBV9|TRBJ2-3|-
CASSVEAGLTDTQYF
TGTGCCAGCAGCGTAGAGGCGGGATTGACAGATACGCAGTATTTT
>-|TRBV10-2|TRBJ2-1|-
CASTGLLLASVRREQFF
TGCGCCAGCACGGGACTCTTGTTGGCTAGTGTACGACGTGAGCAGTTCTTC
>TRBD1|TRBV14|TRBJ1-1|-
CAGKGQGAYYKGPEAFF
TGTGCCGGCAAAGGACAGGGGGCGTATTATAAGGGCCCTGAAGCTTTCTTT
>-|TRBV7-9|TRBJ1-3|-
CASRQPAGTIYF
TGTGCCAGCAGGCAACCTGCCGGCACCATATATTTT
>-|TRBV30|TRBJ2-7|-
CASEYLGRGYF
TGTGCCTCCGAGTACTTGGGGCGTGGGTACTTC
>TRBD1|TRBV11-2|TRBJ2-6|-
CASSRQGNFFTGANVLTF
TGTGCCAGCAGCCGACAGGGGAACTTTTTCACTGGGGCCAACGTCCTGACTTTC
>TRBD1|TRBV10-3|TRBJ1-4|-
CAISGRDRGIEGEKLFF
TGTGCCATCAGTGGCCGGGACAGGGGTATTGAAGGTGAAAAACTGTTTTTT
>-|TRBV29-1|TRBJ1-1|-
CSVWTPEAFF
TGCAGCGTCTGGACACCTGAAGCTTTCTTT
>TRBD1|TRBV25-1|TRBJ1-1|-
CASSESRGTAEVAFF
TGTGCCAGCAGTGAATCCCGCGGGACAGCGGAAGTAGCTTTCTTT